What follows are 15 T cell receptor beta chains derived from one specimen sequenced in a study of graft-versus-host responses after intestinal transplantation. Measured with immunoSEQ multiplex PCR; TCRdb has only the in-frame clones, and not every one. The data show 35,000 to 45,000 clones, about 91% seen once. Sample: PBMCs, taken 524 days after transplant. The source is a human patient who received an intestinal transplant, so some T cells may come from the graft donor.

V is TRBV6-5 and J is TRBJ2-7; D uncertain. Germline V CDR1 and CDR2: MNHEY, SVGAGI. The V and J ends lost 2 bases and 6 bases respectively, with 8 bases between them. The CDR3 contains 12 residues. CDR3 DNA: TGTGCCAGCAGTTACAGGGCCAGCGAGCAGTACTTC. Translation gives CASSYRASEQYF.

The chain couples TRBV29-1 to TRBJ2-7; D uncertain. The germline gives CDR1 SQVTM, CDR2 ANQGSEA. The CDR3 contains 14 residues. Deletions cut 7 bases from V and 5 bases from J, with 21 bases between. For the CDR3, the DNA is TGCAGCGGCTCCCAAGGGTCCCTCAAGAACGAGCAGTACTTC. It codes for CSGSQGSLKNEQYF.

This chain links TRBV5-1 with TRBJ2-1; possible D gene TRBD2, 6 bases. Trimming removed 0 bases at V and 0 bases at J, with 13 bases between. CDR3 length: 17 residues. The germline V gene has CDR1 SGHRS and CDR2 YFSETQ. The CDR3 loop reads CASSLGLVPSSYNEQFF. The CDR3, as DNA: TGCGCCAGCAGCTTGGGACTAGTCCCGAGCTCCTACAATGAGCAGTTCTTC. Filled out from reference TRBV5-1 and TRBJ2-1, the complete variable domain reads KAGVTQTPRYLIKTRGQQVTLSCSPISGHRSVSWYQQTPGQGLQFLFEYFSETQRNKGNFPGRFSGRQFSNSRSEMNVSTLELGDSALYLCASSLGLVPSSYNEQFFGPGTRLTVL.

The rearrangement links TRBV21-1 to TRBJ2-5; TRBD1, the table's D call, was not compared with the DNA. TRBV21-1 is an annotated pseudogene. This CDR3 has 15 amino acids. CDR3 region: CASSKGAGGGETQYF. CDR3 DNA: TGTGCCAGCAGCAAAGGGGCAGGGGGCGGTGAGACCCAGTACTTC.

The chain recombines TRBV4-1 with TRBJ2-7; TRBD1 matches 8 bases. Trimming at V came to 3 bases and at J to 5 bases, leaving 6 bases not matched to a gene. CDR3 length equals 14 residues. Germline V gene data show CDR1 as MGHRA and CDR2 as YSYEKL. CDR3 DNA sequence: TGCGCCAGCAGCCACGACTCAGGGGGCCACGAGCAGTACTTC. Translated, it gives CASSHDSGGHEQYF.

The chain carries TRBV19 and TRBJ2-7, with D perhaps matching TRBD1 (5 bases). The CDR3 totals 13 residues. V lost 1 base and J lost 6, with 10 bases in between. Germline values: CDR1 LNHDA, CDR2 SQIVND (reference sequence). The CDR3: CASSIGSGAEQYF. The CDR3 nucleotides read TGTGCCAGTAGTATAGGCAGTGGGGCCGAGCAGTACTTC.

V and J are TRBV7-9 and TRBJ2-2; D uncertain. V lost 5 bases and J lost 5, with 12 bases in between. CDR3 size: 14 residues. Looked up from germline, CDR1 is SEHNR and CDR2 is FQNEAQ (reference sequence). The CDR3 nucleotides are TGTGCCAGCAGCCTCGGGCACGGAACCGGGGAGCTGTTTTTT. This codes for CASSLGHGTGELFF.

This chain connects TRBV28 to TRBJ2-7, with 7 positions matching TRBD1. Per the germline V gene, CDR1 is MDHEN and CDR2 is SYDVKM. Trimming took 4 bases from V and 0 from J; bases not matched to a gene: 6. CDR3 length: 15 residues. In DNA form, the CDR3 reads TGTGCCAGCAGTTGGGCAGCAGGGGGCTCCTACGAGCAGTACTTC. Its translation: CASSWAAGGSYEQYF. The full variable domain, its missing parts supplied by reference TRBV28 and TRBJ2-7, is DVKVTQSSRYLVKRTGEKVFLECVQDMDHENMFWYRQDPGLGLRLIYFSYDVKMKEKGDIPEGYSVSREKKERFSLILESASTNQTSMYLCASSWAAGGSYEQYFGPGTRLTVT.

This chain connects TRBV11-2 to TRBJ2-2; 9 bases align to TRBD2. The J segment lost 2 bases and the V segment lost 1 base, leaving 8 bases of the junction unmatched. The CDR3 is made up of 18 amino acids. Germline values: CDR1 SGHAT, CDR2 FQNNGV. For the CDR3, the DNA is TGTGCCAGCAGCTTAGTAGGGCCGGGACTAGCTAACACCGGGGAGCTGTTTTTT. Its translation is CASSLVGPGLANTGELFF.

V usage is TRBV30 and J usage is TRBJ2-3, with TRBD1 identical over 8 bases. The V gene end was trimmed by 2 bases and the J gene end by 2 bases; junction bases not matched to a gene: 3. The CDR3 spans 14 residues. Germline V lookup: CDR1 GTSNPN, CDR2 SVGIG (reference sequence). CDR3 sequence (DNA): TGTGCCTGGAGTCCGGGACAGGACACAGATACGCAGTATTTT. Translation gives CAWSPGQDTDTQYF.

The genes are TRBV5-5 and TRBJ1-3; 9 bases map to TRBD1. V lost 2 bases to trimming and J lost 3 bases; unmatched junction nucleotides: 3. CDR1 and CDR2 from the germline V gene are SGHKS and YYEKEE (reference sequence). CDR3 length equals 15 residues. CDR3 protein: CASSLQGAHGNTIYF. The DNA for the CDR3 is TGTGCCAGCAGCTTACAGGGGGCACATGGAAACACCATATATTTT.

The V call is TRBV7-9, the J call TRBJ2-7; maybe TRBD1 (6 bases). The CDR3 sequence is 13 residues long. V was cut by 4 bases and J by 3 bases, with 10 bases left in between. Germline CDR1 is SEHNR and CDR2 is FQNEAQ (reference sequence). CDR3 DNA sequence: TGTGCCAGCAGCTCAGGGGCCCGCTACGAGCAGTACTTC. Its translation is CASSSGARYEQYF.

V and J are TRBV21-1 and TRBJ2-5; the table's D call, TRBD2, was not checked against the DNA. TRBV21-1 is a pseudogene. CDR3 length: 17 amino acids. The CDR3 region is CASSKYLLAYPQETQYF. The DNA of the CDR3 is TGTGCCAGCAGCAAATACTTACTAGCGTACCCCCAAGAGACCCAGTACTTC.

For the CDR3, the DNA is TGTGCCAGCAGTTTGAGGGGGGAAACGGGAGGGCCATCCTACGAGCAGTACTTC. Protein product: CASSLRGETGGPSYEQYF. V and J are TRBV28 and TRBJ2-7, with 8 bases matching TRBD2. This CDR3 has 18 residues. Trimming at V came to 3 bases and at J to 1 base, leaving 14 bases not matched to a gene. Germline V CDR1 and CDR2: MDHEN, SYDVKM.

This CDR3 reads CASSEPGLAGGLNEQFF. CDR3 bases: TGTGCCAGCAGTGAACCCGGACTAGCGGGAGGGCTCAATGAGCAGTTCTTC. The rearrangement joins TRBV25-1 to TRBJ2-1; TRBD2 aligns across 15 bases. The CDR3 extends over 17 amino acids. Germline assignment: CDR1 MGHDK and CDR2 SYGVNS. Trimming took 2 bases from V and 6 from J; bases not matched to a gene: 5. The complete variable domain, with remaining parts taken from reference TRBV25-1 and TRBJ2-1, reads EADIYQTPRYLVIGTGKKITLECSQTMGHDKMYWYQQDPGMELHLIHYSYGVNSTEKGDLSSESTVSRIRTEHFPLTLESARPSHTSQYLCASSEPGLAGGLNEQFFGPGTRLTVL.